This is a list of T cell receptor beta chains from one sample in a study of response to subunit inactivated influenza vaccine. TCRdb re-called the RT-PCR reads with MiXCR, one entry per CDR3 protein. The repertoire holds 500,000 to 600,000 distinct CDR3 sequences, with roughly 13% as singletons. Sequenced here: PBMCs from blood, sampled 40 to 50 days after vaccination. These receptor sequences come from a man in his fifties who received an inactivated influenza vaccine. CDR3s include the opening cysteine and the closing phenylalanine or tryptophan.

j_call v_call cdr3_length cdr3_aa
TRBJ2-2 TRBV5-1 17 CASQKTGNNANTGELFF
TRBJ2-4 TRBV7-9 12 CASSLTGAYQYF
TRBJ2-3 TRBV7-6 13 CASSSQSTDTQYF
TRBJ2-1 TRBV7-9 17 CASSLPAGTTAYNEQFF
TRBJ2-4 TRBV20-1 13 CSAYRDRGYIQYF
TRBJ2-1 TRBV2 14 CASPKGQGYNEQFF
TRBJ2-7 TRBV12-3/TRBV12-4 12 CASRGERYEQYF
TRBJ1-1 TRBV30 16 CAWSGKSTGLNTEAFF
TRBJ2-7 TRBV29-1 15 CSVVGEGLSFYEQYF
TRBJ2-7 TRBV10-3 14 CAISERQGPWEQYF
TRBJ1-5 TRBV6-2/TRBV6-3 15 CASSYSDQINQPQHF
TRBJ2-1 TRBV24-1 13 CATSAAGGNEQFF
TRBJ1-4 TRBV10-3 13 CAIRDREDEKLFF
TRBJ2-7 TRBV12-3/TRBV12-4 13 CASSLYPDYEQYF
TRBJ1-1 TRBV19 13 CASGDRANTEAFF
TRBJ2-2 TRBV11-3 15 CASSLEGTSTGELFF
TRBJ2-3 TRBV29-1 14 CSVERQMGGDTQYF
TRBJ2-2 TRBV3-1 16 CASSRDLVGYTGELFF
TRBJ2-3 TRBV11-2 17 CASSFPGWGRSTDTQYF
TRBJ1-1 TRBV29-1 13 CSVKGQGNTEAFF
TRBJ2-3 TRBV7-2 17 CASSLPHYGGSTDTQYF
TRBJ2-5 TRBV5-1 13 CASTLDRGETQYF